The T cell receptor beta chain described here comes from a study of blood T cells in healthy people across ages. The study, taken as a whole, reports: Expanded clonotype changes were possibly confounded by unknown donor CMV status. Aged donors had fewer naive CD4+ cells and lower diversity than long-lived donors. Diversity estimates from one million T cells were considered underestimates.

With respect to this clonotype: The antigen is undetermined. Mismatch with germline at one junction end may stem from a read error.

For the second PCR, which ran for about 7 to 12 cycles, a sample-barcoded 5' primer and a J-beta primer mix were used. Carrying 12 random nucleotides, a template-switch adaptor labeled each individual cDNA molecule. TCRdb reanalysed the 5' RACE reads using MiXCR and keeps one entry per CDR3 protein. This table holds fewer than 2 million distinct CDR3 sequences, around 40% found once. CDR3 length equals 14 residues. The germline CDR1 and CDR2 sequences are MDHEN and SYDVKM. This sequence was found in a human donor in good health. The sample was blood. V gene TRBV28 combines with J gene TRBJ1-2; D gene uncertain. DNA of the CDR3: TGTGCCAGCAGTTTACTTGTGCAAAACTACGGCTACACCTTC. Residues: CASSLLVQNYGYTF.